Sequencing of this TCR beta chain was carried out in a study of a mutant IDH1 vaccine in newly diagnosed glioma. Turning to the study itself: Either 4-6 weeks after radiotherapy alone or alongside temozolomide, vaccination was begun. Standard pretreatment was either radiotherapy, temozolomide, or, for most, radiochemotherapy with temozolomide.

Of note for this clone: The antigen is undetermined.

The CDR3 length is 14 residues. Germline lookup yields CDR1 SGHTA and CDR2 FQGNSA. Trimming shortened V by 8 bases and J by 7 bases, and 17 bases separated the two germline ends. This sample's time point: week 35, safety follow-up. Doses comprised 300 ug of mutant IDH1 20-mer peptide each, plus topical imiquimod. Eight vaccine injections were given to patients in weeks 1, 3, 5, 7, 11, 15, 19 and 23. Data came from immunoSEQ multiplex PCR; TCRdb stores just in-frame clones and leaves some out. The table has about 50,000 clones, 80% to 85% seen once. General study findings and limits: Changes in the top peripheral T cell clonotypes seemingly had no bearing on pseudoprogression.

This sample comprised PBMCs, obtained from a glioma patient whose treatment included an IDH1 peptide vaccine. This sequence originates from a woman aged 18-30 years with glioma. The V gene is TRBV7-2, the J gene TRBJ1-4, with a weak D call TRBD1 (5 bases). The CDR3 reads CASSVRGRFEKLFF. CDR3 sequence (DNA): TGTGCCAGCTCGGTGCGGGGCAGGTTTGAAAAACTGTTTTTT.